The next 3 T cell receptor beta chains were all read from a single sample in a study of shared clonotypes between healthy human individuals. This table comes from immunoSEQ multiplex PCR, and its TCRdb copy is limited to in-frame clones, with some not included. This table has about 1.1 million clones, 60% to 80% appearing once. The sequenced sample was memory CD4+ T cells from PBMCs. Indicated subset: CD45RA-negative fraction. All receptors derive from a man younger than 35 in good health. Some clones in this sample may be carry-over from other donors' samples.

This clone was seen just once. The chain couples TRBV7-8 to TRBJ2-7; no reliable D call. V lost 2 bases and J lost 0, with 8 bases in between. The CDR3 has 14 residues. Germline lookup yields CDR1 SGHVS and CDR2 FQNEAQ. DNA for the CDR3: TGTGCCAGCAGCTTAAGTTTCATCTCCTACGAGCAGTACTTC. Translated: CASSLSFISYEQYF.

This sequence joins TRBV29-1 and TRBJ1-1, with 7 bases identical to TRBD1. CDR1 is SQVTM, CDR2 ANQGSEA, per germline. V shed 1 base, J shed 7 bases, and the junction held 18 bases outside the gene matches. The CDR3 length is 17 residues. CDR3: CSVEGRQGRTLRGEAFF. The CDR3 DNA sequence: TGCAGCGTTGAAGGGAGACAGGGCCGCACCTTGAGGGGTGAAGCTTTCTTT.

There are a few counts of this clone. V usage is TRBV12-5 and J usage is TRBJ1-1; TRBD1 matches at 7 bases. Germline trimming cut 6 bases from V and 2 bases from J; bases unmatched to any gene: 3. Germline V lookup: CDR1 LGHNT, CDR2 FRNRAP. This CDR3 has 13 residues. CDR3 sequence: CASGRQGNTEAFF. CDR3 DNA sequence: TGTGCTAGTGGACGACAGGGAAACACTGAAGCTTTCTTT.